This TCR beta chain was captured by sequencing in a study of cytomegalovirus exposure and HLA in healthy donors. The method was immunoSEQ multiplex PCR; TCRdb's version includes in-frame clones alone and lacks a portion of them. The sample yields fewer than 90,000 clones, approximately 93% seen once. The sequence derives from a woman aged 18-29 years in good health and CMV-seronegative. Sequenced material: PBMCs.

The CDR3 sequence: CASMEPGLAEGRSHYEQYF. DNA for the CDR3: TGTGCCAGCATGGAGCCGGGACTAGCGGAGGGAAGGTCCCACTACGAGCAGTACTTC. The rearrangement joins TRBV2 to TRBJ2-7; 11 nucleotides align to TRBD2. Germline CDR1 and CDR2: SNHLY and FYNNEI. V lost 7 bases and J lost 3; bases outside the gene matches: 20. CDR3 length: 19 residues.